Listed below are T cell receptor beta chains from one sample, sequenced in a study of T-cell memory formation after mild COVID-19. MiXCR was run by TCRdb on the 5' RACE reads, yielding one entry per CDR3 protein. Counted here are a few hundred thousand distinct CDR3 sequences, around 15% occurring once; the ten biggest clones make up 20% to 25%. The sample consisted of PBMCs or a T cell subset sorted from them (not recorded which). Receptors originate from a man in his late teens or twenties who had mild COVID-19 (a few samples of this study predate the infection). Cell type and time point are not known. Both conserved end residues are part of each CDR3. The order of the fields is V gene, clone size, J gene, D gene, CDR3 protein, CDR3 DNA. The D gene is left open where the match is weak. Part of the rows lack a size; the others show once, few, many or a class for expanded clones.

>TRBV29-1|.|TRBJ1-4|.
CSVEGINEKLFF
TGCAGCGTTGAGGGGATAAATGAAAAACTGTTTTTT
>TRBV9|few|TRBJ2-7|.
CASSVVSGAEQYF
TGTGCCAGCAGCGTAGTTTCAGGGGCCGAGCAGTACTTC
>TRBV12-3/TRBV12-4|few|TRBJ1-1|.
CASSGGIAFF
TGTGCCAGCAGCGGGGGTATAGCTTTCTTT
>TRBV7-8|many|TRBJ2-6|TRBD2
CASNRLAANSGANVLTF
TGTGCCAGCAATAGACTAGCGGCTAACTCTGGGGCCAACGTCCTGACTTTC
>TRBV4-2|once|TRBJ1-1|.
CASSQDWTVGPFF
TGTGCCAGCAGCCAAGATTGGACAGTGGGCCCTTTCTTT
>TRBV9|many|TRBJ1-2|.
CASSPQEGRNYGYTF
TGTGCCAGCAGCCCCCAGGAGGGCAGGAACTATGGCTACACCTTC
>TRBV7-8|medium-sized|TRBJ2-3|.
CASSLRAGSDTQYF
TGTGCCAGCAGCCTTCGTGCCGGGTCAGATACGCAGTATTTT
>TRBV5-4|many|TRBJ2-3|.
CASSFRDTQYF
TGTGCCAGCAGCTTTAGGGATACGCAGTATTTT
>TRBV18|.|TRBJ1-2|.
CASSPLSGSDYGYTF
TGTGCCAGCTCACCGCTCTCAGGGTCTGACTATGGCTACACCTTC
>TRBV6-2/TRBV6-3|.|TRBJ1-1|.
CASSYSIRASNTEAFF
TGTGCCAGCAGTTACTCGATACGGGCTTCGAACACTGAAGCTTTCTTT
>TRBV11-2|few|TRBJ2-5|.
CASSLARGGETQYF
TGTGCCAGCAGCTTAGCTAGGGGCGGAGAGACCCAGTACTTC
>TRBV27|.|TRBJ1-4|.
CASSLPPPTEKLFF
TGTGCCAGCAGTCTGCCTCCCCCGACTGAAAAACTGTTTTTT
>TRBV28|.|TRBJ2-5|.
CASSFDQRRETQYF
TGTGCCAGCAGTTTTGACCAGCGGCGGGAGACCCAGTACTTC
>TRBV20-1|few|TRBJ2-7|TRBD1
CSALRQGSTYEQYF
TGCAGTGCTTTAAGACAGGGGAGTACCTACGAGCAGTACTTC
>TRBV12-3/TRBV12-4|.|TRBJ2-1|.
CASSLGFLEQFF
TGTGCCAGCAGCTTAGGGTTCCTTGAGCAGTTCTTC
>TRBV20-1|.|TRBJ1-5|.
CSAAGRSNQPQHF
TGCAGTGCCGCAGGCCGTAGCAATCAGCCCCAGCATTTT
>TRBV7-9|.|TRBJ2-6|.
CASSDRDSGANVLTF
TGTGCCAGCAGCGACAGAGACTCTGGGGCCAACGTCCTGACTTTC
>TRBV6-5|few|TRBJ2-1|.
CASSQGNYNEQFF
TGTGCCAGCAGTCAGGGGAACTACAATGAGCAGTTCTTC
>TRBV20-1|once|TRBJ2-7|TRBD2
CSARDMLAGDEQYF
TGCAGTGCTAGAGATATGTTAGCGGGGGACGAGCAGTACTTC
>TRBV7-9|many|TRBJ2-1|.
CASSLVGTPNQQFF
TGTGCCAGCAGCTTAGTGGGGACTCCCAACCAGCAGTTCTTC
>TRBV19|few|TRBJ1-1|.
CASIQGATEAFF
TGTGCCAGTATCCAAGGGGCCACTGAAGCTTTCTTT
>TRBV4-3|.|TRBJ2-3|.
CASSQVTGEPTDTQYF
TGCGCCAGCAGCCAAGTGACGGGGGAGCCCACAGATACGCAGTATTTT
>TRBV5-5|few|TRBJ1-4|TRBD1
CASSLTGLSATNEKLFF
TGTGCCAGCAGCCTGACAGGGCTATCTGCAACTAATGAAAAACTGTTTTTT
>TRBV4-3|few|TRBJ1-2|.
CASSQSGERSYTF
TGCGCCAGCAGCCAGTCGGGGGAACGAAGCTACACCTTC
>TRBV5-1|few|TRBJ1-6|.
CASSVEGYNSPLHF
TGCGCCAGCAGCGTCGAAGGTTATAATTCACCCCTCCACTTT
>TRBV20-1|few|TRBJ2-7|.
CSARGRNSYEQYF
TGCAGTGCTAGGGGACGGAACTCCTACGAGCAGTACTTC
>TRBV6-6|few|TRBJ2-2|TRBD1
CASSPIWQGVTGELFF
TGTGCCAGCAGTCCCATTTGGCAGGGGGTCACCGGGGAGCTGTTTTTT
>TRBV6-4|many|TRBJ2-7|.
CASSDGTGKIYEQYF
TGTGCCAGCAGTGACGGAACAGGGAAAATTTACGAGCAGTACTTC
>TRBV5-1|.|TRBJ2-3|.
CASSLAQGITDTQYF
TGCGCCAGCAGCTTGGCACAGGGTATCACAGATACGCAGTATTTT
>TRBV5-1|few|TRBJ2-3|.
CASSLGQPTDTQYF
TGCGCCAGCAGCTTGGGGCAGCCCACAGATACGCAGTATTTT
>TRBV11-2|few|TRBJ2-5|.
CASSPTGSGETQYF
TGTGCCAGCAGCCCCACAGGGTCCGGAGAGACCCAGTACTTC
>TRBV7-8|.|TRBJ2-6|.
CASSGGILSSGANVLTF
TGTGCCAGCAGCGGGGGCATTCTAAGCTCTGGGGCCAACGTCCTGACTTTC
>TRBV24-1|.|TRBJ2-3|.
CATSPDTQYF
TGTGCCACCTCCCCGGATACGCAGTATTTT
>TRBV25-1|.|TRBJ1-2|TRBD1
CASGGTGTGYTF
TGTGCCAGCGGAGGGACAGGGACTGGCTACACCTTC
>TRBV28|.|TRBJ2-2|.
CASSFSTTGELFF
TGTGCCAGCAGTTTTAGCACAACCGGGGAGCTGTTTTTT
>TRBV6-5|.|TRBJ1-1|.
CASSYGPGEFVNTEAFF
TGTGCCAGCAGTTATGGTCCAGGCGAATTCGTGAACACTGAAGCTTTCTTT
>TRBV25-1|few|TRBJ2-5|.
CASRDQGETQYF
TGTGCCAGCAGGGACCAGGGGGAGACCCAGTACTTC
>TRBV24-1|.|TRBJ2-5|TRBD1
CATSDSGTGRTQYF
TGTGCCACCAGTGACTCCGGGACAGGGAGGACCCAGTACTTC
>TRBV24-1|.|TRBJ1-2|TRBD1
CATSDSRGRNGYTF
TGTGCCACCAGTGATTCCAGGGGGCGGAATGGCTACACCTTC
>TRBV5-1|few|TRBJ1-1|.
CASRKEPGGDVEAFF
TGCGCCAGCAGGAAAGAACCTGGAGGGGATGTAGAAGCTTTCTTT
>TRBV5-4|.|TRBJ1-4|TRBD1
CASSASGTAKLFF
TGTGCCAGCAGCGCCTCCGGGACAGCAAAACTGTTTTTT
>TRBV7-9|few|TRBJ1-4|.
CASSYITGARGEKLFF
TGTGCCAGCAGTTACATTACCGGGGCGAGGGGTGAAAAACTGTTTTTT
>TRBV20-1|.|TRBJ2-3|TRBD2
CSAIKPGIAGNTQYF
TGCAGTGCCATTAAGCCGGGGATAGCGGGGAATACGCAGTATTTT
>TRBV12-3/TRBV12-4|.|TRBJ2-5|.
CASSYGVVRETQYF
TGTGCCAGCAGTTATGGGGTCGTACGAGAGACCCAGTACTTC
>TRBV18|.|TRBJ1-1|TRBD1
CAISRQGNTEAFF
TGTGCCATCTCACGACAGGGAAACACTGAAGCTTTCTTT
>TRBV18|few|TRBJ1-5|TRBD1
CASSPGTGRDQPQHF
TGTGCCAGCTCACCGGGGACAGGGAGGGATCAGCCCCAGCATTTT
>TRBV6-5|.|TRBJ1-1|.
CASRGDRRAFTEAFF
TGTGCCAGCAGAGGGGACCGCCGAGCTTTTACCGAAGCTTTCTTT
>TRBV6-5|.|TRBJ1-3|.
CASSYSMASGNTIYF
TGTGCCAGCAGTTACTCGATGGCATCTGGAAACACCATATATTTT
>TRBV20-1|.|TRBJ1-6|.
CSAPTRLGRDSPLHF
TGCAGTGCCCCAACCAGACTTGGGCGGGATTCACCCCTCCACTTT
>TRBV4-1|.|TRBJ2-5|TRBD1
CASSQDQDRPAETQYF
TGCGCCAGCAGCCAAGACCAGGACAGGCCCGCAGAGACCCAGTACTTC
>TRBV7-9|.|TRBJ2-7|.
CASSRASLYEQYF
TGTGCCAGCAGCCGGGCCTCGCTCTACGAGCAGTACTTC
>TRBV11-2|few|TRBJ2-5|.
CASSLALRGQETQYF
TGTGCCAGCAGCTTAGCCTTGCGGGGACAAGAGACCCAGTACTTC
>TRBV18|.|TRBJ2-4|.
CASSPRQEDIQYF
TGTGCCAGCTCACCGCGACAGGAGGACATTCAGTACTTC
>TRBV19|few|TRBJ1-5|.
CASSPYGTPNSNQPQHF
TGTGCCAGTAGCCCTTATGGGACACCTAATAGCAATCAGCCCCAGCATTTT
>TRBV20-1|.|TRBJ2-7|.
CSAKRGGPVEQYF
TGCAGTGCTAAAAGGGGGGGGCCGGTCGAGCAGTACTTC
>TRBV11-2|.|TRBJ1-1|.
CASSLEGGLGAFF
TGTGCCAGCAGCTTAGAAGGGGGTTTAGGAGCTTTCTTT
>TRBV4-3|few|TRBJ2-2|.
CASSQRNILSTGELFF
TGCGCCAGCAGCCAACGAAACATCCTAAGCACCGGGGAGCTGTTTTTT